This entry concerns a single T cell receptor beta chain. No antigen is known for it. The data derive from a study of cytomegalovirus exposure and HLA in healthy donors. The study, taken as a whole, reports: It was taken for granted in presence/absence analyses that sequencing depth across donors was roughly uniform.

This CDR3 region has 13 residues. Germline CDR1 is SGHRS and CDR2 is YFSETQ. The germline V and J ends were trimmed by 6 bases and 2 bases, with 12 bases remaining between them. The PCR used 60 Vbeta and 13 Jbeta primers. The repertoire was sequenced with immunoSEQ multiplex PCR; TCRdb's copy has only in-frame clones and lacks some. The sample holds more than 130,000 clones, 60% to 85% seen once. The chain links TRBV5-1 to TRBJ2-7, with a weak D call TRBD1 (5 bases). The specimen sequenced was PBMCs. The origin of this receptor is a man aged 18 to 30 in good health and CMV-seronegative. The DNA of the CDR3 is TGCGCCAGCACCCCCGGACATCCCTACGAGCAGTACTTC. Amino acid sequence: CASTPGHPYEQYF.